The clone carrying this T cell receptor (beta chain) has only a few counts. This sample is part of a study of T-cell reconstitution after alpha-beta-depleted transplantation in children. The CDR3 runs to 15 residues. CDR1 is LGHNA, CDR2 YSLEER, per germline. V was pared by 0 bases and J by 4 bases, with 12 bases between. Unique molecular identifiers were incorporated into the prepared TCRbeta library. TCRdb fed the PCR reads into MiXCR, producing one record per CDR3 protein. The sample carries a few hundred thousand distinct CDR3 sequences, 13% recorded once. Here the sequenced sample was PBMCs, taken from the stem cell graft. This chain connects TRBV4-3 to TRBJ1-2, with a possible D match to TRBD1 (6 bases). This clonotype was sampled from a human donor who donated a stem cell graft to a child with Fanconi anemia. Written as DNA, the CDR3 is TGCGCCAGCAGCCAAGACGGGGGCAAGGCCTATGGCTACACCTTC. This gives the protein CASSQDGGKAYGYTF.